The present entry profiles one T cell receptor beta chain with its context. Its antigen remains unidentified. As to treatment: oral pan-JAK inhibitor, 5-10 mg twice daily. Collected material from alopecia areata patients comprised lesional scalp punch biopsies and peripheral blood. Extracted RNA was reverse transcribed into cDNA, the sequencing template. Some clones are missing from TCRdb's copy, which holds only in-frame ones; the method was immunoSEQ multiplex PCR. Among 150,000 to 200,000 clones listed, about three fifths were seen once. The source of the sample is a study of CD8+ T cells in alopecia areata. Study overall: The SALT score measured affected scalp surface percentage in treated patients. Points from the study as a whole: Normal scalp had lower clonality than lesional scalp, with alopecia totalis/universalis lesions showing this most strongly. Having just one nonresponder leaves the connection between baseline CD8+ expansion and response unresolved.

This sequence was found in a human donor with alopecia areata. Sequenced material: CD4+ T cells sorted from blood, taken at week 4, from a patient treated with tofacitinib.

The CDR3 region is CSVTGGITDTQYF. The CDR3 coding sequence is TGCAGCGTAACAGGGGGAATCACAGATACGCAGTATTTT. The genes are TRBV29-1 and TRBJ2-3; 8 nucleotides align to TRBD1. The germline CDR1 and CDR2 sequences are SQVTM and ANQGSEA. Unmatched junction bases numbered 4, after V lost 6 bases and J lost 2 bases. This CDR3 has 13 residues.